This TCR beta chain originates from a study of T cells in Graves' hyperthyroidism and ophthalmopathy. Amplification of TCR beta CDR3 regions used RNA as the template. In the first-round RT-PCR of the TCR CDR3, the HTBI primer set was used. MiXCR was run by TCRdb on the multiplex PCR reads, yielding one entry per CDR3 protein. Of some 420,000 distinct CDR3 sequences in the sample, roughly an eighth were seen once. The CDR3 length is 15 residues. The V and J ends lost 7 bases and 7 bases, in that order; junction bases with no gene match: 14. Germline V gene data show CDR1 as DFQATT and CDR2 as SNEGSKA (reference sequence).

The chain combines TRBV20-1 with TRBJ2-1, with 9 bases that match TRBD2. The sequence was obtained from a woman aged 18-35 years with Graves' hyperthyroidism. Sequenced sample: blood. The CDR3 DNA follows: TGCAGTGTCAACTCGGCGGGAGGGCCGGGGAATGAGCAGTTCTTC. It translates to CSVNSAGGPGNEQFF.